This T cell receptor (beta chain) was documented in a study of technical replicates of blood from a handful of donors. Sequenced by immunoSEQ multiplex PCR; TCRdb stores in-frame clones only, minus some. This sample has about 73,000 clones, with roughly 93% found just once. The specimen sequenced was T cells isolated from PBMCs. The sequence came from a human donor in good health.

CDR3 nucleotides: TGCAGCGTTAGGGAGGAGAGATTCGGCGATGGCTACACCTTC. Amino acids: CSVREERFGDGYTF. This chain connects TRBV29-1 to TRBJ1-2; D uncertain. Germline values: CDR1 SQVTM, CDR2 ANQGSEA. Trimming removed 5 bases from V and 6 bases from J, with 19 bases in between. This CDR3 contains 14 residues.